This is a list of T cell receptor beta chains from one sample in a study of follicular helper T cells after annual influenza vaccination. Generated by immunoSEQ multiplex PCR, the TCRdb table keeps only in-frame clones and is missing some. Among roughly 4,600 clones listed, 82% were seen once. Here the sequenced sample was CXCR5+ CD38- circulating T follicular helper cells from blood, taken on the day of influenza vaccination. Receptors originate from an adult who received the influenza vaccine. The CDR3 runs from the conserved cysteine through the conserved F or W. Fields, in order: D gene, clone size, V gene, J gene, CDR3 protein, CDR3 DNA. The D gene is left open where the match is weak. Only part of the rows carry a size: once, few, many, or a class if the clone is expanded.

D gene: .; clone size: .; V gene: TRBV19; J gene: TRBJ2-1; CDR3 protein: CASSAQRGARSYNEQFF; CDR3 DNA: TGTGCCAGTAGTGCCCAACGGGGAGCACGATCCTACAATGAGCAGTTCTTC
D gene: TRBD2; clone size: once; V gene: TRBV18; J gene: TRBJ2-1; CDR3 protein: CASSPSTSGGAGNEQFF; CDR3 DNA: TGTGCCAGCTCACCAAGTACTAGCGGGGGGGCCGGGAATGAGCAGTTCTTC
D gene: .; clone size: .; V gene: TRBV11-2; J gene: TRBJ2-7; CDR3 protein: CASSLTGYEQYF; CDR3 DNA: TGTGCCAGCAGCTTGACAGGTTACGAGCAGTACTTC
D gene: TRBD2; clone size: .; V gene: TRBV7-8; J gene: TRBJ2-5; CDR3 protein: CASSTQQRGGETQYF; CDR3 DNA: TGTGCCAGCAGCACCCAACAGCGGGGGGGAGAGACCCAGTACTTC
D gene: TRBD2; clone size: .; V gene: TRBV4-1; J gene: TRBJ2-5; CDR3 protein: CASSQGPPRGGAGNQETQYF; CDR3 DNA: TGCGCCAGCAGCCAGGGCCCCCCTCGCGGGGGGGCCGGGAATCAAGAGACCCAGTACTTC
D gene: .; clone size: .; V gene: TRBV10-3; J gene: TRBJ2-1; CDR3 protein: CAISVEIWDNEQFF; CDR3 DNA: TGTGCCATCAGTGTTGAGATATGGGACAATGAGCAGTTCTTC
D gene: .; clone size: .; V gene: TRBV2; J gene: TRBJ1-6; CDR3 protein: CASSSRAYNSPLHF; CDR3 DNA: TGTGCCAGCAGTTCGAGGGCCTATAATTCACCCCTCCACTTT
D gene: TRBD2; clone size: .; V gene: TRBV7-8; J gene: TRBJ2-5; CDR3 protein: CASSYGGRTREETQYF; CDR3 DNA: TGTGCCAGCAGCTACGGTGGAAGGACTAGGGAAGAGACCCAGTACTTC
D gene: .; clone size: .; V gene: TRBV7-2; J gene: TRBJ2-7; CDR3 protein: CASSFSVNYEQYF; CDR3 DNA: TGTGCCAGCAGCTTTTCTGTGAACTACGAGCAGTACTTC
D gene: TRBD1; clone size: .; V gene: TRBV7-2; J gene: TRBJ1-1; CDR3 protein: CASSFMDRKAFF; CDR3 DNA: TGTGCCAGCAGCTTCATGGACAGGAAAGCTTTCTTT
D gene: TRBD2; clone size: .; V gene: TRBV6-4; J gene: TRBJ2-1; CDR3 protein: CASSETSGGAHEQFF; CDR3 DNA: TGTGCCAGCAGTGAGACTAGCGGGGGGGCCCATGAGCAGTTCTTC
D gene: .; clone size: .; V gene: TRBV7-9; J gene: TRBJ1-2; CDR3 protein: CASSLDGYGYTF; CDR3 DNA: TGTGCCAGCAGCTTAGATGGTTACGGCTACACCTTC
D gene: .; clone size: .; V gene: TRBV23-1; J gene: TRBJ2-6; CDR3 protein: CAGGTAPLSGANVLTF; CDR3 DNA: TGCGCCGGAGGGACAGCTCCGCTCTCTGGGGCCAACGTCCTGACTTTC
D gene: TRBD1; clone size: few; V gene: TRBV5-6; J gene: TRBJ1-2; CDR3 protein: CASSRDRGSGYTF; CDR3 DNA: TGTGCCAGCAGCCGGGACAGGGGAAGTGGCTACACCTTC
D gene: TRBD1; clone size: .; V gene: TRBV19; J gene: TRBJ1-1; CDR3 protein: CASSDRGWNTEAFF; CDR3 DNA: TGTGCCAGTAGCGACAGGGGATGGAACACTGAAGCTTTCTTT
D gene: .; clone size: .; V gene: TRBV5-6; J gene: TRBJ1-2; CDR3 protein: CASSRVGATVYGYTF; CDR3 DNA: TGTGCCAGCAGCCGGGTGGGGGCAACGGTCTATGGCTACACCTTC
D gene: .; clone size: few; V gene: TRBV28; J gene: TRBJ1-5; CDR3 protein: CASSATGLRQHF; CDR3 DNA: TGTGCCAGCAGTGCGACGGGCTTGCGCCAGCATTTT
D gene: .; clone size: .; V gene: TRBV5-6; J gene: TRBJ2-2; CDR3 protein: CASSLYDRDDTGELFF; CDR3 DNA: TGTGCCAGCAGCTTGTATGATCGGGACGACACCGGGGAGCTGTTTTTT
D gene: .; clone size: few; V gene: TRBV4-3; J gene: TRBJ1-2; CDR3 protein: CASSQDGGGFRYGYTF; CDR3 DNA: TGCGCCAGCAGCCAAGATGGCGGGGGGTTTCGCTATGGCTACACCTTC
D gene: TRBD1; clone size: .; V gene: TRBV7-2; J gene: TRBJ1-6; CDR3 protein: CASRPPGQYSPLHF; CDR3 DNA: TGTGCCAGCAGGCCTCCGGGACAGTACTCACCCCTCCACTTT
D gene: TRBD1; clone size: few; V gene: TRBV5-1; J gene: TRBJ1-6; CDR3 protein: CASSSRGEDNSPLHF; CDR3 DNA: TGCGCCAGCAGCTCCAGGGGGGAGGATAATTCACCCCTCCACTTT
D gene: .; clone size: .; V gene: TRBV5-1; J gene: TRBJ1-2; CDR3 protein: CASSLAPGSQYGYTF; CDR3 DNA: TGCGCCAGCAGCTTGGCTCCGGGATCCCAATATGGCTACACCTTC
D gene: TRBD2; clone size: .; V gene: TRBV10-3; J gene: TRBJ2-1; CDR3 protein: CAMQSSGGNNEQFF; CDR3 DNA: TGTGCCATGCAGTCTAGCGGGGGGAACAATGAGCAGTTCTTC
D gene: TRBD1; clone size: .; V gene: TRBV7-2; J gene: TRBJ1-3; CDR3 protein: CASSLDTGAGNTIYF; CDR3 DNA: TGTGCCAGCAGCTTAGATACAGGGGCTGGAAACACCATATATTTT
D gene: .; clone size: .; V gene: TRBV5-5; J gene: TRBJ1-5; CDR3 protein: CASSLASNQPQHF; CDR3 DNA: TGTGCCAGCAGCTTGGCTAGCAATCAGCCCCAGCATTTT
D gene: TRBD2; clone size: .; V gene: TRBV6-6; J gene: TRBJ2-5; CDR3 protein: CASSFRLAGSETQYF; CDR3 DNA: TGTGCCAGCAGTTTTAGACTAGCGGGGAGTGAGACCCAGTACTTC
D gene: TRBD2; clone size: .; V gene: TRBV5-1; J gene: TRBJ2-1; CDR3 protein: CASSPGLAGVLSHEQFF; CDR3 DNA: TGCGCCAGCAGCCCTGGACTAGCGGGGGTTCTTTCCCATGAGCAGTTCTTC
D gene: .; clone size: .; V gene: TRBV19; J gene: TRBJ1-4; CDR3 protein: CASSLGIATNEKLFF; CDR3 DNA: TGTGCCAGTAGTTTAGGGATTGCAACTAATGAAAAACTGTTTTTT
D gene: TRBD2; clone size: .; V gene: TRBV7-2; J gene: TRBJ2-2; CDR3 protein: CASSPRLAENTGELFF; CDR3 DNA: TGTGCCAGCAGCCCCCGACTAGCGGAGAACACCGGGGAGCTGTTTTTT
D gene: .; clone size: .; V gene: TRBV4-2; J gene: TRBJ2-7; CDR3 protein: CASSQQGWGSYEQYF; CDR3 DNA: TGTGCCAGCAGCCAACAGGGTTGGGGTTCCTACGAGCAGTACTTC
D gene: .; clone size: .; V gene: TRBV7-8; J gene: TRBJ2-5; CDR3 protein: CASLPGTLPSETQYF; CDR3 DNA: TGTGCCAGCCTTCCCGGGACTCTTCCCTCAGAGACCCAGTACTTC
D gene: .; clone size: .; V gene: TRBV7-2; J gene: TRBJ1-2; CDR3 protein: CASSAYSYGYTF; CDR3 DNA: TGTGCCAGCAGCGCGTACAGCTATGGCTACACCTTC
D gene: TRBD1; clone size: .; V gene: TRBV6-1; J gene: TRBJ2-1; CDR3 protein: CASRQGASSYNEQFF; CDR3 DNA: TGTGCCAGCAGGCAGGGGGCCAGCTCCTACAATGAGCAGTTCTTC
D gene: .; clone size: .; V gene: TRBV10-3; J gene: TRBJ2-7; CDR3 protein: CAINPGLGVYEQYF; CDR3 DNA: TGTGCCATCAATCCGGGACTGGGAGTCTACGAGCAGTACTTC
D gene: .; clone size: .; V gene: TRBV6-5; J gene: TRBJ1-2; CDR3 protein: CASRPQGTYGYTF; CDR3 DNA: TGTGCCAGCAGACCACAGGGAACCTATGGCTACACCTTC